This entry lists 14 T cell receptor beta chains sequenced from one sample in a study of early T cells in non-severe SARS-CoV-2 infection. TCRdb analysed the 5' RACE reads with MiXCR anew, one entry per CDR3 protein. The sample shows tens of thousands of distinct CDR3 sequences, more than 4% of them seen only once. Sample: whole blood. These receptors originate from an adult who was a healthcare worker with PCR-confirmed SARS-CoV-2 infection or an uninfected control (not recorded which).

This clonotype has a count of ten or more. This chain uses TRBV5-1 with TRBJ1-5; the D is unclear. Germline CDR1 reads SGHRS; CDR2 reads YFSETQ. V lost 0 bases and J lost 6, with 7 bases in between. CDR3 length: 13 amino acids. DNA for the CDR3: TGCGCCAGCAGCTTGGATTTGGGTCAGCCCCAGCATTTT. This gives the protein CASSLDLGQPQHF.

At least ten counts were recorded for this clonotype. This rearrangement joins TRBV9 to TRBJ2-5; no clear D. The CDR3 covers 14 residues. The V end lost 2 bases, the J end lost 5 bases, and 13 bases lay between the germline ends. Germline CDR1 and CDR2: SGDLS and YYNGEE. The CDR3 DNA reads TGTGCCAGCAGCGTCCGTGGGCTTACGGAGACCCAGTACTTC. Encoded protein: CASSVRGLTETQYF.

Only a few counts were recorded for this clonotype. This chain uses TRBV7-9 with TRBJ2-5; possible D gene TRBD1, 6 bases. This CDR3 contains 15 residues. Germline V gene lookup returns CDR1 SEHNR and CDR2 FQNEAQ (reference sequence). The V gene lost 5 bases and the J gene lost 0 bases, with 13 bases spanning the gap. CDR3 sequence (DNA): TGTGCCAGCAGCCTCAAGGACAGTTACCAAGAGACCCAGTACTTC. This translates into CASSLKDSYQETQYF.

The chain combines TRBV7-2 with TRBJ2-1, with 7 bases aligning to TRBD2. This CDR3 contains 14 residues. V gave up 5 bases and J gave up 6 bases; unmatched junction bases: 7. Per the germline V gene, CDR1 is SGHTA and CDR2 is FQGNSA. The CDR3 DNA reads as TGTGCCAGCAGCGCCCCCCCGGGGGGCAATGAGCAGTTCTTC. It specifies CASSAPPGGNEQFF.

This clonotype was recorded many times. As DNA, the CDR3 is TGCAGTGCTAGAGTCGGGACAGGACTAAACAATGAGCAGTTCTTC. Translating it yields CSARVGTGLNNEQFF. This sequence joins TRBV20-1 and TRBJ2-1; 8 bases agree with TRBD1. There are 15 residues in the CDR3. The germline gives CDR1 DFQATT, CDR2 SNEGSKA (reference sequence). The V segment lost 1 base and the J segment 5 bases; nucleotides outside the gene matches: 7.

This clonotype was counted at least ten times. The CDR3 is CSVLAGSTNEKLFF. Written as DNA, the CDR3 is TGCAGCGTTCTAGCAGGCTCAACTAATGAAAAACTGTTTTTT. The chain couples TRBV29-1 to TRBJ1-4; no reliable D call. Germline-derived CDR1 and CDR2 are SQVTM and ANQGSEA. The CDR3 consists of 14 residues. V was pared by 5 bases and J by 0 bases, with 10 bases between.

Notes on this clonotype: This could be a read error, since a much larger clone is one nucleotide away. Because it lacks the conserved phenylalanine or tryptophan at the end, this CDR3 is likely a read error. This chain uses TRBV4-1 with TRBJ1-1; D is unclear. Trimming removed 3 bases at V and 8 bases at J, with 19 bases between. The CDR3 has 15 residues. Germline V gene sequence: CDR1 MGHRA, CDR2 YSYEKL. DNA of the CDR3: TGCGCCAGCAGCCACCTGGGCAGTATCTCTCCCGAAGCTTTCTTA. This encodes CASSHLGSISPEAFL.

This clonotype was counted many times. V and J are TRBV20-1 and TRBJ2-7; D is perhaps TRBD1 (5 bases). The CDR3 sequence is 12 residues long. The V end was cut by 2 bases, the J end by 3 bases, with 8 bases between. CDR1 DFQATT and CDR2 SNEGSKA come from the germline V gene (reference sequence). CDR3 sequence: CSARPDSYEQYF. DNA of the CDR3: TGCAGTGCTAGACCTGACAGCTACGAGCAGTACTTC.

This clonotype was recorded many times. V gene TRBV11-2 combines with J gene TRBJ2-1; D is undetermined. Trimming stripped 5 bases from V and 9 bases from J, with 8 bases between. The germline gives CDR1 SGHAT, CDR2 FQNNGV. The CDR3 length is 11 residues. The chain's CDR3 is CASSIRAEQFF. The CDR3 coding sequence is TGTGCCAGCAGCATCCGTGCTGAGCAGTTCTTC.

This clonotype showed up many times. This sequence joins TRBV7-8 and TRBJ1-3; no firm D call. Trimming left V 4 bases short and J 4 bases short, with 14 bases between. This CDR3 is built from 15 residues. Per the germline V gene, CDR1 is SGHVS and CDR2 is FQNEAQ. CDR3 amino acids: CASSSRGYEGNTIYF. Written as DNA, the CDR3 is TGTGCCAGCAGCTCACGAGGGTACGAAGGAAACACCATATATTTT. Full variable domain (remainder filled in from reference TRBV7-8 and TRBJ1-3): GAGVSQSPRYKVAKRGQDVALRCDPISGHVSLFWYQQALGQGPEFLTYFQNEAQLDKSGLPSDRFFAERPEGSVSTLKIQRTQQEDSAVYLCASSSRGYEGNTIYFGEGSWLTVV.

This clonotype has a handful of counts. The chain uses TRBV6-6 and TRBJ1-5; possible D gene TRBD1, 5 bases. CDR1 is MNHNY and CDR2 is SVGAGI in the germline V gene (reference sequence). This CDR3 spans 12 amino acids. V lost 10 bases and J 5 bases, leaving 12 bases between the germline ends. CDR3 in DNA: TGTGCCACCTCCAGGGAGGATCAGCCCCAGCATTTT. It encodes CATSREDQPQHF.

This clonotype was found many times. The rearrangement uses TRBV20-1 and TRBJ1-5; D call uncertain. The V gene lost 3 bases and the J gene lost 0 bases, with 9 bases spanning the gap. The CDR3 consists of 14 residues. Germline assignment: CDR1 DFQATT and CDR2 SNEGSKA (reference sequence). The CDR3 coding sequence is TGCAGTGCTAGCCCCGTAGGTAGCAATCAGCCCCAGCATTTT. Translation: CSASPVGSNQPQHF.

This clonotype was recorded at least ten times. This chain links TRBV21-1 with TRBJ1-2; TRBD1 is taken as the D call from the table, unchecked against the DNA. TRBV21-1 is tagged as a pseudogene. This CDR3 comprises 16 residues. DNA of the CDR3: TGTGCCAGCAGCAAAGTGGGGGGAATTGCTGACTATGGCTACACCTTC. Translation: CASSKVGGIADYGYTF.

This clonotype was recorded many times. The V and J genes are TRBV6-5 and TRBJ2-2; 8 bases line up with TRBD2. V shed 2 bases, J shed 4 bases, and the junction held 6 bases outside the gene matches. CDR1 and CDR2 (germline): MNHEY, SVGAGI. CDR3 length: 16 amino acids. CDR3 DNA: TGTGCCAGCAGTTACCTGGCGGGGGGACCCACCGGGGAGCTGTTTTTT. It is translated as CASSYLAGGPTGELFF.